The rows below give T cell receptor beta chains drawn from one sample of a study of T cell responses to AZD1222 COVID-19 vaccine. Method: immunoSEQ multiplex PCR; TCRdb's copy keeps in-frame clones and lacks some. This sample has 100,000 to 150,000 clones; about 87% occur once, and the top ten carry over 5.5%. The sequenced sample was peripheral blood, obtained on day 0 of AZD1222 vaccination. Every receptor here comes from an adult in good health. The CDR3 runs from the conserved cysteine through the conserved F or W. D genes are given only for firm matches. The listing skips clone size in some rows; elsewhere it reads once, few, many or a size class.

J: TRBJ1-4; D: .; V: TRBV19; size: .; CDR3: CATDPGTPNEKLFF; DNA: TGTGCCACTGACCCCGGGACACCTAATGAAAAACTGTTTTTT
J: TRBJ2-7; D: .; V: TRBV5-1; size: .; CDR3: CASSTGQFYEQYF; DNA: TGCGCCAGCAGCACAGGACAGTTCTACGAGCAGTACTTC
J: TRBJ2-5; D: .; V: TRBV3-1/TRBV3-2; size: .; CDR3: CASSLGGPETQYF; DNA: TGTGCCAGCAGCCTCGGGGGGCCAGAGACCCAGTACTTC
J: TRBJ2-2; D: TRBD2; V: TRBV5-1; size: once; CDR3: CASSLTGGRDTGELFF; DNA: TGCGCCAGCAGCTTAACGGGAGGGAGGGACACCGGGGAGCTGTTTTTT
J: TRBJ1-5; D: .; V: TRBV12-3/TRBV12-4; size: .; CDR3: CASSNNQPQHF; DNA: TGTGCCAGCAGCAACAATCAGCCCCAGCATTTT
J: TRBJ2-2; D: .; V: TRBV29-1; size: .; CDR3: CSVSKGSWNTGELFF; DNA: TGCAGCGTTTCGAAGGGGAGCTGGAACACCGGGGAGCTGTTTTTT
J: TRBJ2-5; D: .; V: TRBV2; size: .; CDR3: CASSEVEQETQYF; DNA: TGTGCCAGCAGTGAAGTCGAGCAAGAGACCCAGTACTTC
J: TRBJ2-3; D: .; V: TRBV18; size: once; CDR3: CASSPAWGSPTTDTQYF; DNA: TGTGCCAGCTCACCAGCCTGGGGGAGCCCTACCACAGATACGCAGTATTTT
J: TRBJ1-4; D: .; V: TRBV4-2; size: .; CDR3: CASSQVLTANEKLFF; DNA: TGTGCCAGCAGCCAAGTACTGACCGCTAATGAAAAACTGTTTTTT
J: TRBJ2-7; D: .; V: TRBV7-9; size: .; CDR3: CASSPRLNSYEQYF; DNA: TGTGCCAGCAGCCCCCGGCTGAACTCCTACGAGCAGTACTTC
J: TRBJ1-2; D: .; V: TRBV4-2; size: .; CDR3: CASSPDNQYGYTF; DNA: TGTGCCAGCAGCCCGGACAATCAATATGGCTACACCTTC
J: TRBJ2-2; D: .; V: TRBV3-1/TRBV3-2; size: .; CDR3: CASSQPRDTRNTGELFF; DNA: TGTGCCAGCAGCCAACCCCGGGACACCAGGAACACCGGGGAGCTGTTTTTT
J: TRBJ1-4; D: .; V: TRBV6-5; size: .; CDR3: CASSRRVDNEKLFF; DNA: TGTGCCAGCAGTCGACGAGTGGATAATGAAAAACTGTTTTTT
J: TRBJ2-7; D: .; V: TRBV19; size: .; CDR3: CASSIDPSTTYEQYF; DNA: TGTGCCAGTAGTATAGATCCCTCTACGACCTACGAGCAGTACTTC
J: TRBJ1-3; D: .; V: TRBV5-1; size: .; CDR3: CASSLDRFSGNTIYF; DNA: TGCGCCAGCAGCTTGGATCGTTTCTCTGGAAACACCATATATTTT